The 9 T cell receptor beta chains given below trace back to one sample, sequenced in a study of shared T cell receptors in the human thymus. Clones were sequenced by immunoSEQ multiplex PCR, and TCRdb holds only the in-frame ones, with some missing. The data show 700,000 or so clones, 80% to 90% seen once. The sample was also reused in another study, on human thymus T cells.

Specimen: thymocytes. These receptors were obtained from a girl under three years old with a congenital heart defect.

The chain combines TRBV20-1 with TRBJ1-1; D is unresolved. V was shortened by 5 bases and J by 6 bases, with 10 bases between the two germline ends. Germline CDR1 is DFQATT and CDR2 is SNEGSKA (reference sequence). This CDR3 has 11 amino acids. For the CDR3, the DNA is TGCAGTGCTTTCACGAGGTCTGAAGCTTTCTTT. As protein: CSAFTRSEAFF.

The rearrangement uses TRBV10-3 and TRBJ1-1; 8 bases are shared with TRBD1. The CDR3 is made up of 17 amino acids. The junction had 16 bases not matched to a gene; V was cut back by 4 bases and J by 6 bases. Germline values: CDR1 ENHRY, CDR2 SYGVKD. DNA of the CDR3: TGTGCCATCAGTGCTCGCTGGGACAGGCAACTAGGGTCTGAAGCTTTCTTT. It specifies CAISARWDRQLGSEAFF.

CDR3 sequence reads: CASSQEESNYGYTF. The CDR3 DNA follows: TGTGCCAGCTCACAAGAGGAATCTAACTATGGCTACACCTTC. The V gene is TRBV18, the J gene TRBJ1-2; no definite D call. Trimming shortened V by 4 bases and J by 0 bases, and 9 bases separated the two germline ends. CDR3 size: 14 residues. Looked up from germline, CDR1 is KGHSH and CDR2 is LQKENI.

This sequence joins TRBV19 and TRBJ2-7; TRBD2 agrees at 14 bases. Trimming took 5 bases from V and 0 from J; bases not matched to a gene: 15. The CDR3 is 20 residues long. CDR1 and CDR2 from the germline V gene are LNHDA and SQIVND (reference sequence). The CDR3 loop is CASSCRGKGLAGEGSYEQYF. In nucleotides, the CDR3 is TGTGCCAGTAGTTGCAGGGGCAAGGGACTAGCGGGGGAAGGCTCCTACGAGCAGTACTTC.

This clone has a handful of counts. The chain links TRBV4-2 to TRBJ1-1; tentative D call: TRBD1 (6 bases). The germline V gene has CDR1 LGHNA and CDR2 YNFKEQ. This CDR3 region has 17 residues. The V end was cut by 0 bases, the J end by 2 bases, with 16 bases between. CDR3 loop: CASSQDVRGGTNTEAFF. The DNA of the CDR3 is TGTGCCAGCAGCCAAGATGTGAGGGGGGGGACTAACACTGAAGCTTTCTTT.

The chain joins TRBV11-2 to TRBJ1-3, with 8 bases aligning to TRBD1. This CDR3 is built from 17 residues. J lost 4 bases, V lost 4 bases, and 12 bases had no gene match. Looked up from germline, CDR1 is SGHAT and CDR2 is FQNNGV. The CDR3 nucleotides read TGTGCCAGCAGCTCGGAAGCAGGGGGCGCGGGAGGAAACACCATATATTTT. Residues: CASSSEAGGAGGNTIYF.

The V call is TRBV6-5, the J call TRBJ2-1, with 14 bases identical to TRBD2. CDR1 and CDR2 (germline): MNHEY, SVGAGI. With V trimmed by 7 bases and J by 5 bases, 4 bases remained unmatched. The CDR3 has 15 residues. The CDR3 coding sequence is TGTGCCAGCAAAACGGGACTAGCGGGGGACAATGAGCAGTTCTTC. Protein sequence: CASKTGLAGDNEQFF.

V is TRBV18 and J is TRBJ2-2; 7 bases are a match to TRBD1. The ends lost 3 bases at V and 3 bases at J; junction bases unmatched: 4. The CDR3 runs 15 residues. The germline gives CDR1 KGHSH, CDR2 LQKENI. The CDR3 region has the DNA TGTGCCAGCTCACCGGGTACAGGGGACACCGGGGAGCTGTTTTTT. Protein product: CASSPGTGDTGELFF.

The chain links TRBV9 to TRBJ2-2; 11 positions agree with TRBD2. V lost 0 bases to trimming and J lost 7 bases; unmatched junction nucleotides: 5. CDR3 length equals 16 residues. CDR1 and CDR2 from the germline V gene are SGDLS and YYNGEE. The CDR3 sequence is CASSVASGGTNGELFF. The CDR3, as DNA: TGTGCCAGCAGCGTAGCTAGCGGGGGGACGAACGGGGAGCTGTTTTTT.